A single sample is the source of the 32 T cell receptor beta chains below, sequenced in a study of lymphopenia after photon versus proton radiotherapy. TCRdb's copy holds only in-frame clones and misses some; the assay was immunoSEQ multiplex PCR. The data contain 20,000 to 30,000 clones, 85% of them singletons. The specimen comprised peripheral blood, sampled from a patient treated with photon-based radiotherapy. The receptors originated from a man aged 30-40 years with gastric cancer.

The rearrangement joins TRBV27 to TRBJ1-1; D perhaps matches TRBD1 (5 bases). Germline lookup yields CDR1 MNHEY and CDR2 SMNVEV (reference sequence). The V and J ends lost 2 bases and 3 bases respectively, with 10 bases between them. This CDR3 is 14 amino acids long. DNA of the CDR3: TGTGCCAGCAGTTTAAGGGGTTTCGACACTGAAGCTTTCTTT. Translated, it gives CASSLRGFDTEAFF.

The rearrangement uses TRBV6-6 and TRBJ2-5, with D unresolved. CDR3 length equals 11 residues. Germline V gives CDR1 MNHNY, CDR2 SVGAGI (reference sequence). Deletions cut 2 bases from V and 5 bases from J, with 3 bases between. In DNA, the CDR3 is TGTGCCAGCAGTTACAGTGAGACCCAGTACTTC. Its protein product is CASSYSETQYF.

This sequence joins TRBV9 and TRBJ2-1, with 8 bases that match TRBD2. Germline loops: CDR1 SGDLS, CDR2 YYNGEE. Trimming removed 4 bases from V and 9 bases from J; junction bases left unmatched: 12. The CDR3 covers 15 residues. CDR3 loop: CASSISGGAGTEQFF. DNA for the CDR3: TGTGCCAGCAGCATCTCCGGGGGGGCCGGCACTGAGCAGTTCTTC. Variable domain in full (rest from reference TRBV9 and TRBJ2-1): DSGVTQTPKHLITATGQRVTLRCSPRSGDLSVYWYQQSLDQGLQFLIQYYNGEERAKGNILERFSAQQFPDLHSELNLSSLELGDSALYFCASSISGGAGTEQFFGPGTRLTVL.

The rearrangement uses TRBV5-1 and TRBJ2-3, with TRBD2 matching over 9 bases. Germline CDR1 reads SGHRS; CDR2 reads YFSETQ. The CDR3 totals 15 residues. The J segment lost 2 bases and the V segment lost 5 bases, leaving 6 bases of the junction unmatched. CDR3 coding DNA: TGCGCCAGCAGGAGGGTAGCGGGGGACACAGATACGCAGTATTTT. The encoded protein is CASRRVAGDTDTQYF.

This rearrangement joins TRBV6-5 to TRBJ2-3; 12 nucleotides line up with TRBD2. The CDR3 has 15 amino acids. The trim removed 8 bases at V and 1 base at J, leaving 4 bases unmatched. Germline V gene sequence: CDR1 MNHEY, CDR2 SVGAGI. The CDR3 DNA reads TGTGCCAGCCTGGCTAGCGGGAGGGGCACAGATACGCAGTATTTT. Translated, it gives CASLASGRGTDTQYF.

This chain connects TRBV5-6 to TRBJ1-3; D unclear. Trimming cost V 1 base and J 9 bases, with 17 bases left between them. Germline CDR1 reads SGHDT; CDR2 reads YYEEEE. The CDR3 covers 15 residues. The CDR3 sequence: CASSLNLSYRGTIYF. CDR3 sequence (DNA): TGTGCCAGCAGCTTGAACCTTAGCTACCGCGGCACCATATATTTT.

The CDR3 here is CASSRGTGRSGNTIYF. CDR3 sequence (DNA): TGTGCCAGCAGCCGTGGGACAGGCCGCTCTGGAAACACCATATATTTT. The chain has TRBV14 and TRBJ1-3, with 8 bases lining up with TRBD1. J was trimmed by 0 bases and V by 4 bases; bases with no gene match: 5. Germline assignment: CDR1 SGHDN and CDR2 FVKESK. CDR3 size: 16 residues.

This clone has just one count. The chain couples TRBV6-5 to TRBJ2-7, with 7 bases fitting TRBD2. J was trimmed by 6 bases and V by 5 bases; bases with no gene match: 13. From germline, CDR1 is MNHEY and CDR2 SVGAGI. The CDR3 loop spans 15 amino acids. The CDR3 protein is CASSPGRVAGFEQYF. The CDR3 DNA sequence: TGTGCCAGCAGTCCTGGCCGGGTAGCGGGCTTCGAGCAGTACTTC.

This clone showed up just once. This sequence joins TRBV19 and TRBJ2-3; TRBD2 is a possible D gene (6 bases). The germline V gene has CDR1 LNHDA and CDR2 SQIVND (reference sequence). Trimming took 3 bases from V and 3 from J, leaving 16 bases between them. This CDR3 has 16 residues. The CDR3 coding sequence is TGTGCCAGTAGTATCCGCGGCGGGGAAAGTACAGATACGCAGTATTTT. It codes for CASSIRGGESTDTQYF.

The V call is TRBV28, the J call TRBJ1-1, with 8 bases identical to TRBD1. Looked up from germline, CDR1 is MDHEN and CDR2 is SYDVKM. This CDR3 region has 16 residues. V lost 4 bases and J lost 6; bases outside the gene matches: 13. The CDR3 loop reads CASSSLDRGASAEAFF. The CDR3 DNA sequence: TGTGCCAGCAGTTCCCTTGACAGGGGCGCGTCCGCTGAAGCTTTCTTT.

The CDR3 region is CASSQPGRGTNEKLFF. CDR3 DNA sequence: TGCGCCAGCAGCCAACCGGGCCGAGGGACTAATGAAAAACTGTTTTTT. V is TRBV4-1 and J is TRBJ1-4; D is ambiguous. Germline values: CDR1 MGHRA, CDR2 YSYEKL. This CDR3 comprises 16 residues. V lost 2 bases and J 2 bases, leaving 12 bases between the germline ends.

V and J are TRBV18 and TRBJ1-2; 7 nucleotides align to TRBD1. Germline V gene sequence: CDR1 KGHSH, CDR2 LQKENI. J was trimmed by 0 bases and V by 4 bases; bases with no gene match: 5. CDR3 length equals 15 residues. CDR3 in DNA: TGTGCCAGCTCACTAGGGACAGCAGCTAACTATGGCTACACCTTC. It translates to CASSLGTAANYGYTF.

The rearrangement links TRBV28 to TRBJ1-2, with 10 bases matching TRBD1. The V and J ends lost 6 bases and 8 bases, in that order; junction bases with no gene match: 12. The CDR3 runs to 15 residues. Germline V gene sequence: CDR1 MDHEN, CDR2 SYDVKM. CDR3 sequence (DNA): TGTGCCAGCAGCCTTGAGACCGGGACAGGGGTCGGCTACACCTTC. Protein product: CASSLETGTGVGYTF.

CDR3 nucleotides: TGTGCCAGCAGTTACTCGTCAGTGTCCTTGGGTGAAGCTTTCTTT. Encoded protein: CASSYSSVSLGEAFF. This chain links TRBV6-6 with TRBJ1-1; D call uncertain. Germline V lookup: CDR1 MNHNY, CDR2 SVGAGI (reference sequence). This CDR3 spans 15 amino acids. V was pared by 0 bases and J by 7 bases, with 15 bases between.

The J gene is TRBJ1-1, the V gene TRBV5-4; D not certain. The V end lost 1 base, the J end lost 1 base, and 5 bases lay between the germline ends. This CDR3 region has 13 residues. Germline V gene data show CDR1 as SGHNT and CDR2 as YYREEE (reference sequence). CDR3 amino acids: CASSLQKNTEAFF. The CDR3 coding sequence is TGTGCCAGCAGCTTGCAGAAGAACACTGAAGCTTTCTTT.

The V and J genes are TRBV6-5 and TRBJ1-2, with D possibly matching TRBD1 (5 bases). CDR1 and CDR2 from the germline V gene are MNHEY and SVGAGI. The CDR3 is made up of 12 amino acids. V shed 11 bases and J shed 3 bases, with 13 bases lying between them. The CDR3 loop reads CAARQGDYGYTF. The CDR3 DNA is TGTGCCGCTCGCCAGGGTGACTATGGCTACACCTTC.

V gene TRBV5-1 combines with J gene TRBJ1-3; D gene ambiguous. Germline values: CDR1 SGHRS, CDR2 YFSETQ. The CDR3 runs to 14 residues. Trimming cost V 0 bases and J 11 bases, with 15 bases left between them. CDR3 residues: CASSLGGPAGAIYF. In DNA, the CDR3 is TGCGCCAGCAGCTTGGGAGGACCCGCCGGGGCCATATATTTT.

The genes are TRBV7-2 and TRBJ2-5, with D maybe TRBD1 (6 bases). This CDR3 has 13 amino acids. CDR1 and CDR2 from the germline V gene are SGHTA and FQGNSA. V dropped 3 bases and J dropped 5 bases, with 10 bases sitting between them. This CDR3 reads CASSFGTKETQYF. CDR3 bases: TGTGCCAGCAGCTTCGGGACAAAGGAGACCCAGTACTTC.

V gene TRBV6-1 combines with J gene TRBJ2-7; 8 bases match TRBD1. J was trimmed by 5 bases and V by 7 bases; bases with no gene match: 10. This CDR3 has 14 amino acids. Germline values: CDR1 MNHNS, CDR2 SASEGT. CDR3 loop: CASISLGQADEQYF. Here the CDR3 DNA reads TGTGCCAGCATCTCCCTGGGACAGGCGGACGAGCAGTACTTC.

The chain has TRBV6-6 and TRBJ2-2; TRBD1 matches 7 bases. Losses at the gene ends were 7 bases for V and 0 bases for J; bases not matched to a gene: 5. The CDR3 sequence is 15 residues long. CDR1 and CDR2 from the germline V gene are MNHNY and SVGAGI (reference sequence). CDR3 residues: CASTKQGPNTGELFF. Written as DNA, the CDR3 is TGTGCCAGCACCAAACAGGGGCCGAACACCGGGGAGCTGTTTTTT.

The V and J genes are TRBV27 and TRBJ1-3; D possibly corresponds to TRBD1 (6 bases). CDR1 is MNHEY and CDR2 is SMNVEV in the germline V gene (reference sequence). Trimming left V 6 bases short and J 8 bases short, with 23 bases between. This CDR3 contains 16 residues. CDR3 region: CASRAPTGAGGHTIYF. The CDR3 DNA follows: TGTGCCAGCAGGGCCCCGACAGGCGCCGGGGGACACACCATATATTTT.

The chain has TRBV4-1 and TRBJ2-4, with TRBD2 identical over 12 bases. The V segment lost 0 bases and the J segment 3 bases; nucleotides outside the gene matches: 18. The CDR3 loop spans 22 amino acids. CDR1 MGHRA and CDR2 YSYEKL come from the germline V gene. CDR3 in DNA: TGCGCCAGCAGCCAAGATTTGGCTAGCGGGAGGGTATTGTTTTCTGGCAAAAACATTCAGTACTTC. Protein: CASSQDLASGRVLFSGKNIQYF.

The chain's CDR3 is CASSRLSYEQYF. The CDR3, as DNA: TGTGCCAGCAGCCGCCTTTCCTACGAGCAGTACTTC. V and J are TRBV5-6 and TRBJ2-7; D remains ambiguous. The CDR3 is made up of 12 amino acids. V was shortened by 4 bases and J by 1 base, with 6 bases between the two germline ends. CDR1 is SGHDT and CDR2 is YYEEEE in the germline V gene.

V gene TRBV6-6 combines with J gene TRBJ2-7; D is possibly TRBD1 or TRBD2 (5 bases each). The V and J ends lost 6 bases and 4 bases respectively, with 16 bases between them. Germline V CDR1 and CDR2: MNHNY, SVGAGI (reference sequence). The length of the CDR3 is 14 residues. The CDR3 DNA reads TGTGCCAGCAGATTCCGGGACCGAACTTACGAGCAGTACTTC. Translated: CASRFRDRTYEQYF.

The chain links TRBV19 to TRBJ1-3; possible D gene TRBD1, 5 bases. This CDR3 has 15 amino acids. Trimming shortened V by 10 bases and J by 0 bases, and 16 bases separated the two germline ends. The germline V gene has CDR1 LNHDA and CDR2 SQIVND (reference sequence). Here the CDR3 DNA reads TGTGCCACTCGGGCCCCCGGGACCTCTGGAAACACCATATATTTT. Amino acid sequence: CATRAPGTSGNTIYF.

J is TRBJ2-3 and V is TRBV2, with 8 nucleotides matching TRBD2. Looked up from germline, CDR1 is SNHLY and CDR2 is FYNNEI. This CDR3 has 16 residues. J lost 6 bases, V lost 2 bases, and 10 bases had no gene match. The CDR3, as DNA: TGTGCCAGCAGTGAACTTTTAGCGGGGACCGGCGATACGCAGTATTTT. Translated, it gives CASSELLAGTGDTQYF.

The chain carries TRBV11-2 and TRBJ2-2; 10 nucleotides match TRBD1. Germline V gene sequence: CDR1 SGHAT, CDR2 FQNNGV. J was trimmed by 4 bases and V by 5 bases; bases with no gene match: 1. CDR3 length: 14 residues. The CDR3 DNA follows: TGTGCCAGCAGCCGGGACAGGGGCACCGGGGAGCTGTTTTTT. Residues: CASSRDRGTGELFF.

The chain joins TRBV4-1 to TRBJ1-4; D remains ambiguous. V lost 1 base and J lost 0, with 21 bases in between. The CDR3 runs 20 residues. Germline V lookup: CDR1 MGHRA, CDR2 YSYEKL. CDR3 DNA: TGCGCCAGCAGCCAAGGAGGATTTTTCGGGGTCGGGGCAACTAATGAAAAACTGTTTTTT. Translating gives CASSQGGFFGVGATNEKLFF.

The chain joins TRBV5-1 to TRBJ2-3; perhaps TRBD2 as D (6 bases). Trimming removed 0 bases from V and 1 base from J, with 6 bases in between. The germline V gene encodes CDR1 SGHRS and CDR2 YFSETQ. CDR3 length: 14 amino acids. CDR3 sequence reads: CASSLAGGTDTQYF. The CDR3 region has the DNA TGCGCCAGCAGCTTGGCGGGGGGCACAGATACGCAGTATTTT.

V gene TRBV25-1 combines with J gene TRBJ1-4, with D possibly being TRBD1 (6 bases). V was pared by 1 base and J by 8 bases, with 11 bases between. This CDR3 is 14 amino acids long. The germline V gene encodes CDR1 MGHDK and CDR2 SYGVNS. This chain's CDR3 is CASSEWGAEEKLFF. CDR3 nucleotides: TGTGCCAGCAGTGAATGGGGGGCAGAAGAAAAACTGTTTTTT.

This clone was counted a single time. The CDR3 bases are TGTGCCAGCAGTTCCGCCGGGACTAGCGCGGACGAGCAGTACTTC. Translating gives CASSSAGTSADEQYF. The rearrangement links TRBV6-5 to TRBJ2-7; 10 bases align to TRBD2. V lost 4 bases to trimming and J lost 5 bases; unmatched junction nucleotides: 8. Germline CDR1 MNHEY, CDR2 SVGAGI. There are 15 residues in the CDR3.

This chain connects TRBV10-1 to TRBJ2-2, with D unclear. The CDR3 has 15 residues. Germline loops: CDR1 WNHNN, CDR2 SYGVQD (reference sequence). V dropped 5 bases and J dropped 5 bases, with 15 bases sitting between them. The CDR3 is CASSPTPDSTGELFF. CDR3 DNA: TGCGCCAGCAGTCCCACCCCGGATTCTACCGGGGAGCTGTTTTTT.